Presented here are 16 T cell receptor beta chains from one specimen sequenced in a study of T cell clonality in common variable immunodeficiency. Measured with immunoSEQ multiplex PCR; TCRdb has only the in-frame clones, and not every one. Recorded here are 75,000 to 85,000 clones, with no singletons, and the ten leading clones hold approximately 0.8%. The material sequenced was peripheral blood mononuclear cells. All receptors derive from a person between 18 and 75 years old in good health.

This clone was picked up many times. The sequence runs out 3 residues before the end of the CDR3; the remainder is reconstructed from the germline J gene. The chain joins TRBV5-1 to TRBJ1-5, with 10 bases that match TRBD1. CDR1 is SGHRS, CDR2 YFSETQ, per germline. After removal of 7 bases from V and 1 base from J, the junction contained 14 bases not matched to a gene. The length of the CDR3 is 18 residues. CDR3 amino acids: CASAFRQGAGESNQPQHF. The CDR3 DNA, read in part, is TGCGCCAGCGCCTTTCGACAGGGGGCTGGGGAAAGCAATCAGCCC.

This clone was detected many times. The CDR3 goes on 3 residues after the read ends, and that part is filled in from the germline J gene. The chain is built from TRBV20-1 and TRBJ1-2; the D gene is possibly TRBD1 (6 bases). Per germline, CDR1 DFQATT and CDR2 SNEGSKA (reference sequence). Trimming stripped 5 bases from V and 3 bases from J, with 10 bases between. This CDR3 has 12 residues. This CDR3 is CSAATGYYGYTF. The CDR3 DNA, read in part, is TGCAGTGCTGCCACAGGGTACTATGGC.

This clone was seen many times. Read data end 3 residues before the CDR3 end; the end is taken from the germline J gene. The chain links TRBV2 to TRBJ2-2, with no clear D. This CDR3 is built from 14 residues. Trimming cost V 5 bases and J 1 base, with 8 bases left between them. Germline V gene sequence: CDR1 SNHLY, CDR2 FYNNEI. The CDR3 sequence is CASSRTENTGELFF. The CDR3 DNA, read in part, is TGTGCCAGCAGTAGAACAGAGAACACCGGGGAG.

This clone was found many times. The CDR3 end is not reached by the read, which stops 3 residues before it; the germline J gene fills it in. The rearrangement links TRBV2 to TRBJ1-2, with 9 nucleotides matching TRBD1. The CDR3 totals 17 residues. Looked up from germline, CDR1 is SNHLY and CDR2 is FYNNEI. The CDR3 DNA, read in part, is TGTGCCAGCAGTGAAACAGGGGGCATCTCAGGGTTGAAAGGC. Translated, it gives CASSETGGISGLKG. In full, the CDR3 reads CASSETGGISGLKGYTF.

This clone was seen repeatedly, ten times or more. From the germline J gene comes the end of the CDR3, since the read stops 3 residues before it. Other nucleotide sequences in the sample specify the same CDR3. The chain is built from TRBV18 and TRBJ2-5; tentatively, D is TRBD2 (7 bases). The V gene's germline CDR1 is KGHSH and CDR2 LQKENI. This CDR3 comprises 16 residues. V was trimmed by 2 bases and J by 4 bases, leaving 17 bases between them. The DNA read from the CDR3 is TGTGCCAGCTCACCAGCGGCATACGGGGGGCGAGAGACC. Its translation is CASSPAAYGGRET. The entire CDR3 protein is CASSPAAYGGRETQYF.

This clone occurred many times. The part of the CDR3 DNA that was read is TGTGCCAGCAGTAGTGGACAGGGGTTGAATGAG. Translating gives CASSSGQGLNE. The full CDR3 is CASSSGQGLNEQFF. This chain connects TRBV2 to TRBJ2-1; 9 bases agree with TRBD1. The CDR3 extends 3 residues past the end of the read, so its final part is completed from the germline J gene. The CDR3 length is 14 residues. Germline CDR1 and CDR2: SNHLY and FYNNEI. V dropped 5 bases and J dropped 7; count of bases not matched to a gene: 6.

This clone was picked up many times. One end of the junction is discordant with germline, which a read error may explain. The read terminates 3 residues before the CDR3 end, so the remaining end is supplied by the germline J gene. V usage is TRBV7-9 and J usage is TRBJ2-7, with 8 bases identical to TRBD1. Germline V gives CDR1 SEHNR, CDR2 FQNEAQ (reference sequence). CDR3 length equals 12 residues. CDR3 protein: CSSMTGAYEQYF. The sequenced CDR3 bases are TGTTCCAGCATGACAGGGGCCTACGAG.

This clone was seen ten or more times. The read halts 3 residues ahead of the CDR3 end, with the missing end drawn from the germline J gene. V is TRBV19 and J is TRBJ2-7, with D perhaps matching TRBD2 (6 bases). Germline-derived CDR1 and CDR2 are LNHDA and SQIVND (reference sequence). There are 15 residues in the CDR3. Trimming left V 2 bases short and J 2 bases short, with 13 bases between. CDR3 sequence reads: CASSIKRSGPYEQYF. CDR3 DNA, as far as it was read: TGTGCCAGTAGTATAAAGAGGAGCGGGCCCTACGAG. Complete variable domain (other parts from reference TRBV19 and TRBJ2-7): DGGITQSPKYLFRKEGQNVTLSCEQNLNHDAMYWYRQDPGQGLRLIYYSQIVNDFQKGDIAEGYSVSREKKESFPLTVTSAQKNPTAFYLCASSIKRSGPYEQYFGPGTRLTVT.

This clone showed up many times. The sequenced fragment ends 3 residues before the CDR3 boundary, so the rest is inferred from the germline J gene. J is TRBJ1-2 and V is TRBV20-1; 9 bases are shared with TRBD1. CDR3 size: 15 residues. CDR1 and CDR2 from the germline V gene are DFQATT and SNEGSKA (reference sequence). This chain's CDR3 is CSARNRDRAPLGYTF. The sequenced part of the CDR3 DNA is TGCAGTGCTAGGAACCGGGACAGGGCTCCTCTCGGC.

At least ten counts were recorded for this clone. The CDR3 is cut off 3 residues early in the read; its end comes from the germline J gene. The chain has TRBV6-2 or TRBV6-3 and TRBJ2-5; D is unclear. The CDR3 is 15 amino acids. CDR1 and CDR2 from the germline V gene are MNHEY and SVGEGT. The V and J ends lost 0 bases and 1 base respectively, with 9 bases between them. CDR3 protein: CASSYSQSSQETQYF. The CDR3 bases that were read are TGTGCCAGCAGTTACTCGCAGTCAAGCCAAGAGACC.

Ten or more counts support this clone. The CDR3 bases that were read are TGTGCCAGCAGCTCGGGTAATGAAAAA. It codes for CASSSGNEK. The full CDR3 is CASSSGNEKLFF. This chain links TRBV7-6 with TRBJ1-4; D gene uncertain. The read terminates 3 residues ahead of where the CDR3 ends, so the germline J gene completes it. CDR3 length: 12 residues. Trimming took 4 bases from V and 4 from J, leaving 4 bases between them. CDR1 and CDR2 (germline): SGHVS, FNYEAQ.

This clone was counted ten times or more. The CDR3 DNA, read in part, is TGCAGTGCTCGCCGGTGGGGGCGGGAGCGAGAATACGAG. The encoded protein is CSARRWGREREYE. Given in full, the CDR3 is CSARRWGREREYEQYF. The rearrangement uses TRBV20-1 and TRBJ2-7; D may be TRBD2 (7 bases). The CDR3 is cut off 3 residues early in the read; its end comes from the germline J gene. V was pared by 5 bases and J by 4 bases, with 24 bases between. CDR3 length equals 16 residues. From germline, CDR1 is DFQATT and CDR2 SNEGSKA (reference sequence).

Many counts were recorded for this clone. The read halts 3 residues ahead of the CDR3 end, with the missing end drawn from the germline J gene. This sequence joins TRBV7-2 and TRBJ2-6, with TRBD2 identical over 8 bases. This CDR3 contains 15 residues. The V gene's germline CDR1 is SGHTA and CDR2 FQGNSA. V gave up 4 bases and J gave up 4 bases; unmatched junction bases: 3. CDR3 amino acids: CASSSGGAGANVLTF. CDR3 DNA (partial): TGTGCCAGCAGCTCCGGGGGGGCCGGGGCCAACGTC. The variable domain in full, with the rest retrieved from reference TRBV7-2 and TRBJ2-6, is GAGVSQSPSNKVTEKGKDVELRCDPISGHTALYWYRQSLGQGLEFLIYFQGNSAPDKSGLPSDRFSAERTGGSVSTLTIQRTQQEDSAVYLCASSSGGAGANVLTFGAGSRLTVL.

There are many counts of this clone. Sequencing ends 3 residues short of the CDR3 end; the germline J gene provides the rest. The chain uses TRBV20-1 and TRBJ2-2, with D tentatively TRBD2 (6 bases). There are 14 residues in the CDR3. Germline V CDR1 and CDR2: DFQATT, SNEGSKA (reference sequence). With 5 bases removed from V and 5 bases from J, the gap between germline ends came to 15 bases. Incomplete CDR3 DNA: TGCAGTGCTCCCCGACTAGTTGGGACCGGGGAG. It is translated as CSAPRLVGTGE. The whole CDR3 region reads CSAPRLVGTGELFF.

The sample holds many counts of this clone. The CDR3 is cut off 3 residues early in the read; its end comes from the germline J gene. The chain combines TRBV19 with TRBJ1-5; D gene unclear. The CDR3 loop spans 16 amino acids. Trimming removed 6 bases from V and 4 bases from J, with 19 bases in between. Germline CDR1 and CDR2: LNHDA and SQIVND (reference sequence). The sequenced part of the CDR3 DNA is TGTGCCAGTAGGGCCGACGGGGTCCCCTCTAATCAGCCC. It yields the protein CASRADGVPSNQP. The CDR3 in full is CASRADGVPSNQPQHF.

This clone came up many times. The DNA ends 3 residues before the CDR3 does, and the rest of the CDR3 is filled in from the germline J gene. This sequence joins TRBV5-1 and TRBJ2-7; 8 bases map to TRBD2. The CDR3 length is 15 residues. The V gene's germline CDR1 is SGHRS and CDR2 YFSETQ. V lost 6 bases and J lost 4; bases outside the gene matches: 12. The CDR3 spells CASTGNSGIFYEQYF. CDR3 DNA (partial): TGCGCCAGCACGGGGAATAGCGGGATCTTTTACGAG.